The clone carrying this T cell receptor (beta chain) occurred a few times. Antigen unknown. The data belong to a study of T-cell reconstitution after alpha-beta-depleted transplantation in children. TCRbeta library construction was performed incorporating unique molecular identifiers. One entry per CDR3 protein, called by TCRdb with MiXCR from the PCR reads. The sample shows about 870,000 distinct CDR3 sequences, about 16% of them seen only once. Whole-study findings and limits: Surviving recipient T cells and thymic progenitors produced the high day-60 TCRbeta diversity seen in some patients. Alpha-beta T cells present about two months after transplant were reported to originate from several hundred expanded graft clones. Fresh T-cell production supplied most of the T-cell counts and diversity seen one year after transplant.

V lost 7 bases and J lost 7; bases outside the gene matches: 9. Germline CDR1 reads MNHNY; CDR2 reads SVGAGI (reference sequence). This CDR3 spans 13 amino acids. The J gene is TRBJ2-5, the V gene TRBV6-6; 7 bases agree with TRBD1. The sequencing here drew on PBMCs, mostly from graft donor cells, taken 360 days after TCRalphabeta/CD19-depleted stem cell transplant. The clonotype comes from a male patient aged 10 to 17 who had a stem cell transplant for acute lymphoblastic leukemia, so the T cells may come from the graft donor. The CDR3 here is CASKGDRASTQYF. CDR3 in DNA: TGTGCCAGCAAGGGGGACAGAGCCTCGACCCAGTACTTC.